Shown below are 26 T cell receptor beta chains from a single sample sequenced in a study of blood T cell repertoires in COVID-19. Assay used: immunoSEQ multiplex PCR; TCRdb lists only in-frame clones, some missing. The sample has approximately 350,000 clones, roughly 90% seen once; the top ten hold approximately 7.4%. Material for sequencing was peripheral blood. The receptors derive from a woman in her 70s with COVID-19, enrolled during active disease.

The chain has TRBV27 and TRBJ2-7; D perhaps matches TRBD2 (6 bases). V was pared by 8 bases and J by 0 bases, with 26 bases between. CDR3 length: 18 residues. Germline lookup yields CDR1 MNHEY and CDR2 SMNVEV (reference sequence). The CDR3 reads CASVTGRLGGGYSYEQYF. The CDR3 DNA sequence: TGTGCCAGCGTCACGGGGCGCTTGGGTGGGGGGTACTCCTACGAGCAGTACTTC.

This chain joins TRBV9 and TRBJ1-1; no clear D. Trimming took off 0 bases at V and 0 bases at J, with 3 bases between the two ends. CDR3 length: 13 residues. Per germline, CDR1 SGDLS and CDR2 YYNGEE. CDR3 bases: TGTGCCAGCAGCGTAGCGGTGAACACTGAAGCTTTCTTT. Protein sequence: CASSVAVNTEAFF.

The table lists this clone with a count of one. This rearrangement joins TRBV7-9 to TRBJ2-7; D remains ambiguous. CDR3 length: 12 residues. CDR1 is SEHNR and CDR2 is FQNEAQ in the germline V gene (reference sequence). Trimming took 5 bases from V and 3 from J, leaving 8 bases between them. The CDR3 loop is CASSPGGYEQYF. CDR3 in DNA: TGTGCCAGCAGCCCGGGTGGCTACGAGCAGTACTTC.

The chain combines TRBV27 with TRBJ1-2; D unresolved. V lost 4 bases and J lost 4, with 13 bases in between. This CDR3 comprises 14 residues. CDR1 is MNHEY and CDR2 is SMNVEV in the germline V gene (reference sequence). The CDR3 sequence is CASSSVPRGYGYTF. CDR3 nucleotide sequence: TGTGCCAGCAGTTCAGTTCCCCGGGGCTATGGCTACACCTTC.

The genes are TRBV28 and TRBJ1-6; 9 bases match TRBD1. This CDR3 spans 16 amino acids. Trimming removed 4 bases from V and 8 bases from J; junction bases left unmatched: 9. The germline V gene encodes CDR1 MDHEN and CDR2 SYDVKM. CDR3 coding DNA: TGTGCCAGCAGTTCACCAACAGGGGGCACGTATTCACCCCTCCACTTT. The encoded protein is CASSSPTGGTYSPLHF.

This chain uses TRBV2 with TRBJ1-4, with 8 bases lining up with TRBD1. V shed 6 bases and J 8 bases; nucleotides not matched to a gene: 11. Germline loops: CDR1 SNHLY, CDR2 FYNNEI. The CDR3 totals 15 residues. The CDR3 spells CASRTGQGLSEKLFF. As DNA, the CDR3 is TGTGCCAGCAGGACCGGACAGGGTTTGAGCGAAAAACTGTTTTTT.

The rearrangement links TRBV6-5 to TRBJ1-4; D gene uncertain. Deletions cut 10 bases from V and 0 bases from J, with 12 bases between. Germline CDR1 MNHEY, CDR2 SVGAGI. The CDR3 extends over 14 amino acids. DNA of the CDR3: TGTGCCACGTCATCGGGTGCAACTAATGAAAAACTGTTTTTT. Amino acid sequence: CATSSGATNEKLFF.

This chain connects TRBV3-1 (or the pseudogene TRBV3-2) to TRBJ1-2; possibly TRBD1 for D (5 bases). This CDR3 spans 11 amino acids. Germline CDR1 and CDR2: LGHDT and YNNKEL (reference sequence). Trimming removed 6 bases from V and 8 bases from J, with 10 bases in between. CDR3 in amino acids: CASRGRGGYTF. The DNA for the CDR3 is TGTGCCAGCAGGGGGCGAGGAGGCTACACCTTC.

The CDR3 protein is CASSLTQGPYEQYF. Written as DNA, the CDR3 is TGTGCCAGCAGCTTAACACAGGGCCCTTACGAGCAGTACTTC. This chain joins TRBV11-2 and TRBJ2-7; D might be TRBD1 (6 bases). The V gene lost 2 bases and the J gene lost 4 bases, with 12 bases spanning the gap. This CDR3 is 14 amino acids long. Germline-derived CDR1 and CDR2 are SGHAT and FQNNGV.

The chain couples TRBV27 to TRBJ2-5, with TRBD2 matching over 15 bases. The CDR3 has 16 amino acids. V was pared by 6 bases and J by 5 bases, with 7 bases of the junction left unmatched. In germline, CDR1 is MNHEY, CDR2 SMNVEV (reference sequence). CDR3: CASRSWTSGGEETQYF. CDR3 in DNA: TGTGCCAGCAGATCATGGACTAGCGGGGGGGAGGAGACCCAGTACTTC.

This chain links TRBV28 with TRBJ1-2; TRBD1 agrees at 9 bases. V lost 7 bases, J lost 3 bases, and 3 bases stayed unmatched. The CDR3 sequence is 13 residues long. Looked up from germline, CDR1 is MDHEN and CDR2 is SYDVKM. The CDR3 DNA is TGTGCCAGCACAACAGGGGGCGACTATGGCTACACCTTC. Protein: CASTTGGDYGYTF.

The count of this clone is one. V is TRBV3-1 (or the pseudogene TRBV3-2) and J is TRBJ1-1, with D possibly TRBD1 on 5 matching bases. Looked up from germline, CDR1 is LGHDT and CDR2 is YNNKEL (reference sequence). The CDR3 runs 14 residues. Trimming shortened V by 4 bases and J by 8 bases, and 17 bases separated the two germline ends. The CDR3 protein is CASSRRGSGQEAFF. The CDR3 DNA reads TGTGCCAGCAGCCGTAGGGGTAGCGGTCAAGAAGCTTTCTTT.

This rearrangement joins TRBV28 to TRBJ1-2; weak D call: TRBD1 (5 bases). V lost 3 bases to trimming and J lost 8 bases, with 13 bases between them. Germline CDR1 MDHEN, CDR2 SYDVKM. The CDR3 totals 13 residues. Written as DNA, the CDR3 is TGTGCCAGCAGTTTTGGCTTCGGGGGAGGCTACACCTTC. Translation: CASSFGFGGGYTF.

The CDR3 protein is CASSSYSGGEVETQYF. CDR3 nucleotide sequence: TGTGCCAGCAGCTCATATAGCGGGGGTGAGGTGGAGACCCAGTACTTC. The chain has TRBV5-4 and TRBJ2-5; 9 bases map to TRBD2. This CDR3 spans 16 amino acids. Germline-derived CDR1 and CDR2 are SGHNT and YYREEE (reference sequence). V shed 3 bases, J shed 5 bases, and the junction held 11 bases outside the gene matches.

Only one count was recorded for this clone. The identical CDR3 is also encoded by other nucleotide sequences in the sample. The gene calls are TRBV25-1 and TRBJ1-2; D may be TRBD1 (5 bases). Germline values: CDR1 MGHDK, CDR2 SYGVNS. Trimming cost V 0 bases and J 2 bases, with 7 bases left between them. The CDR3 spans 14 residues. CDR3 region: CASSEYSGNYGYTF. The CDR3, as DNA: TGTGCCAGCAGTGAATACTCAGGGAACTATGGCTACACCTTC.

The chain combines TRBV4-2 with TRBJ2-2; 7 positions agree with TRBD2. The germline V gene has CDR1 LGHNA and CDR2 YNFKEQ. Trimming at V came to 3 bases and at J to 4 bases, leaving 8 bases not matched to a gene. CDR3 length equals 16 residues. The CDR3 here is CASSQGGGAGTGELFF. In nucleotides, the CDR3 is TGTGCCAGCAGCCAGGGCGGGGGTGCAGGCACCGGGGAGCTGTTTTTT.

In its sample, this clone was seen once. This chain links TRBV15 with TRBJ2-3; D is unresolved. V lost 2 bases, J lost 3 bases, and 9 bases lay in between. Germline values: CDR1 LNHNV, CDR2 YYDKDF (reference sequence). The CDR3 loop spans 14 amino acids. In DNA form, the CDR3 reads TGTGCCACCAGCAGATGGAGTATAACAGATACGCAGTATTTT. This gives the protein CATSRWSITDTQYF. Using reference TRBV15 and TRBJ2-3 for the parts outside the CDR3, the full variable domain is DAMVIQNPRYQVTQFGKPVTLSCSQTLNHNVMYWYQQKSSQAPKLLFHYYDKDFNNEADTPDNFQSRRPNTSFCFLDIRSPGLGDTAMYLCATSRWSITDTQYFGPGTRLTVL.

The table lists this clone with a count of one. The chain joins TRBV2 to TRBJ1-6; D unclear. V was pared by 2 bases and J by 8 bases, with 7 bases between. The germline gives CDR1 SNHLY, CDR2 FYNNEI. The CDR3 extends over 13 amino acids. The DNA for the CDR3 is TGTGCCAGCAGTGAATACGGGGATTCACCCCTCCACTTT. It translates to CASSEYGDSPLHF. Filled out from reference TRBV2 and TRBJ1-6, the complete variable domain reads EPEVTQTPSHQVTQMGQEVILRCVPISNHLYFYWYRQILGQKVEFLVSFYNNEISEKSEIFDDQFSVERPDGSNFTLKIRSTKLEDSAMYFCASSEYGDSPLHFGNGTRLTVT.

The chain uses TRBV5-1 and TRBJ1-4; D is possibly TRBD1 (5 bases). The germline V gene has CDR1 SGHRS and CDR2 YFSETQ. Trimming removed 4 bases at V and 5 bases at J, with 12 bases between. The CDR3 runs 14 residues. In DNA, the CDR3 is TGCGCCAGCAGCGCTCAGGGTGGGAATGAAAAACTGTTTTTT. It codes for CASSAQGGNEKLFF.

The gene calls are TRBV24-1 and TRBJ2-2; 8 bases map to TRBD1. Germline CDR1 is KGHDR and CDR2 is SFDVKD. The CDR3 is 16 amino acids. V lost 0 bases, J lost 6 bases, and 5 bases stayed unmatched. The CDR3 protein is CATSDLQTGGAGELFF. The CDR3 DNA reads as TGTGCCACCAGTGATTTGCAAACAGGGGGTGCCGGGGAGCTGTTTTTT.

V usage is TRBV10-3 and J usage is TRBJ1-1; 8 bases match TRBD1. V shed 6 bases and J 2 bases; nucleotides not matched to a gene: 5. This CDR3 is 14 amino acids long. Germline V gene data show CDR1 as ENHRY and CDR2 as SYGVKD. The CDR3 loop is CAIRDTGGNTEAFF. CDR3 coding DNA: TGTGCCATCAGGGATACAGGGGGAAACACTGAAGCTTTCTTT.

This chain uses TRBV10-3 with TRBJ1-4; 7 nucleotides align to TRBD1. The V and J ends lost 5 bases and 6 bases, in that order; junction bases with no gene match: 9. The germline V gene encodes CDR1 ENHRY and CDR2 SYGVKD. This CDR3 comprises 15 residues. CDR3 DNA sequence: TGTGCCATCAGTAAGAGACAGGGATTCGATGAAAAACTGTTTTTT. This codes for CAISKRQGFDEKLFF.

This rearrangement joins TRBV18 to TRBJ2-3; 7 bases align to TRBD2. From germline, CDR1 is KGHSH and CDR2 LQKENI. Losses at the gene ends were 8 bases for V and 0 bases for J; bases not matched to a gene: 5. This CDR3 is 14 amino acids long. The CDR3 bases are TGTGCCAGCCAGGGACTAACTAGCACAGATACGCAGTATTTT. Its protein is CASQGLTSTDTQYF.

As concerns this clone: A junction end diverges from the germline sequence, so it may reflect a read error. The J gene is TRBJ1-5, the V gene TRBV30; 7 bases match TRBD1. The CDR3 is 13 amino acids. CDR1 GTSNPN and CDR2 SVGIG come from the germline V gene (reference sequence). The CDR3 here is CAWTGGGKQPQHF. CDR3 DNA sequence: TGTGCCTGGACGGGAGGGGGCAAACAGCCCCAGCATTTT.

The chain carries TRBV6-2 or TRBV6-3 and TRBJ2-7; D remains ambiguous. The germline gives CDR1 MNHEY, CDR2 SVGEGT. The CDR3 covers 13 residues. The V and J ends lost 2 bases and 5 bases respectively, with 10 bases between them. The CDR3 bases are TGTGCCAGCAGTTACCTGAGGTACCACGAGCAGTACTTC. Translation: CASSYLRYHEQYF.

To note about this clone: This sample includes further DNA sequences coding for the same CDR3. V usage is TRBV24-1 and J usage is TRBJ1-4; 9 nucleotides align to TRBD1. J lost 8 bases, V lost 2 bases, and 5 bases had no gene match. The CDR3 extends over 15 amino acids. Germline CDR1 is KGHDR and CDR2 is SFDVKD. DNA for the CDR3: TGTGCCACCAGTGATTCGGGACAGGGAGGGGAAAAACTGTTTTTT. As protein: CATSDSGQGGEKLFF.